A single sample is the source of the 30 T cell receptor beta chains below, sequenced in a study of T cell responses to AZD1222 COVID-19 vaccine. Produced via immunoSEQ multiplex PCR; TCRdb's table is partial and in-frame only. The repertoire holds 130,000 to 150,000 clones, with roughly four fifths as singletons. Material: peripheral blood, obtained on day 0 of MenACWY control vaccination. The source of these receptors is an adult in good health.

V is TRBV18 and J is TRBJ2-2; D unclear. The CDR3 loop spans 13 amino acids. Trimming stripped 5 bases from V and 3 bases from J, with 7 bases between. Germline V CDR1 and CDR2: KGHSH, LQKENI. DNA of the CDR3: TGTGCCAGCTCAGGGTTCGACACCGGGGAGCTGTTTTTT. Amino acids: CASSGFDTGELFF.

This chain connects TRBV5-4 to TRBJ2-3, with TRBD2 matching 13 bases. This CDR3 is 16 amino acids long. Unmatched junction bases numbered 6, after V lost 3 bases and J lost 5 bases. CDR1 SGHNT and CDR2 YYREEE come from the germline V gene (reference sequence). The CDR3 is CASSSTSGGRGDTQYF. The CDR3 nucleotides are TGTGCCAGCAGCTCGACTAGCGGGGGGCGGGGAGATACGCAGTATTTT.

V and J are TRBV12-5 and TRBJ1-2, with a possible D match to TRBD1 (6 bases). Between the trimmed V and J ends, which lost 6 bases and 0 bases, there was a span of 14 bases. The CDR3 totals 15 residues. Germline CDR1 LGHNT, CDR2 FRNRAP. The CDR3 region is CASGPRGAANYGYTF. The CDR3 nucleotides are TGTGCTAGTGGACCCCGGGGGGCTGCTAACTATGGCTACACCTTC.

This chain uses TRBV27 with TRBJ2-2, with D maybe TRBD1 (5 bases). V lost 6 bases and J 3 bases, leaving 8 bases between the germline ends. The CDR3 is made up of 13 amino acids. Germline assignment: CDR1 MNHEY and CDR2 SMNVEV (reference sequence). The CDR3 loop reads CASRQVYTGELFF. The CDR3 DNA sequence: TGTGCCAGCAGACAGGTGTACACCGGGGAGCTGTTTTTT.

The V and J genes are TRBV29-1 and TRBJ2-7; D could derive from TRBD1 or TRBD2 (5 bases each). The CDR3 runs to 12 residues. Germline CDR1 and CDR2: SQVTM and ANQGSEA. V was pared by 5 bases and J by 6 bases, with 14 bases between. The CDR3 here is CSVLTGPGEQYV. The CDR3 DNA reads as TGCAGCGTTCTTACGGGGCCAGGCGAGCAGTACGTC.

This CDR3 reads CASSQRQVTNEQFF. The CDR3, as DNA: TGTGCCAGCAGCCAACGACAGGTTACTAATGAGCAGTTCTTC. The chain combines TRBV6-5 with TRBJ2-1; D is possibly TRBD1 (6 bases). CDR1 and CDR2 (germline): MNHEY, SVGAGI. The CDR3 extends over 14 amino acids. Trimming took 6 bases from V and 7 from J, leaving 16 bases between them.

There are a few counts of this clone. The chain links TRBV23-1 to TRBJ1-3; D call uncertain. TRBV23-1 is assigned to the ORF class and has an uncertain function. This CDR3 region has 16 residues. V shed 0 bases and J shed 0 bases, with 9 bases lying between them. The CDR3 DNA sequence: TGCGCCAGCAGTCAATCAGGCCGGGGCTCTGGAAACACCATATATTTT. Its translation is CASSQSGRGSGNTIYF.

The chain recombines TRBV5-5 with TRBJ1-3, with a tentative D call TRBD1 (6 bases). V was clipped by 2 bases and J by 4 bases, with 16 bases between them. The CDR3 runs 16 residues. Germline CDR1 reads SGHKS; CDR2 reads YYEKEE (reference sequence). The CDR3 region is CASSLRRGGRGNTIYF. CDR3 DNA: TGTGCCAGCAGCTTAAGGCGAGGGGGTCGCGGAAACACCATATATTTT.

The chain links TRBV5-1 to TRBJ1-4; 11 bases agree with TRBD1. The CDR3 consists of 14 residues. The V gene end was trimmed by 4 bases and the J gene end by 8 bases; junction bases not matched to a gene: 4. Germline-derived CDR1 and CDR2 are SGHRS and YFSETQ. In nucleotides, the CDR3 is TGCGCCAGCAGCACGGGACAGGGGGACGAAAAACTGTTTTTT. Its translation is CASSTGQGDEKLFF.

This chain uses TRBV6-5 with TRBJ1-5, with D unresolved. The germline gives CDR1 MNHEY, CDR2 SVGAGI. V was pared by 6 bases and J by 4 bases, with 16 bases between. This CDR3 comprises 15 residues. DNA for the CDR3: TGTGCCAGCAGAAACCGGGAGGGCCTTAATCAGCCCCAGCATTTT. Encoded protein: CASRNREGLNQPQHF.

The chain has TRBV27 and TRBJ2-2; weak D call: TRBD1 (8 bases). The CDR3 consists of 14 residues. Germline CDR1 reads MNHEY; CDR2 reads SMNVEV (reference sequence). V lost 6 bases, J lost 7 bases, and 15 bases lay in between. The CDR3 DNA follows: TGTGCCAGCAGACGGACAGGGAGGGGCGGGGAGCTGTTTTTT. It specifies CASRRTGRGGELFF.

The chain uses TRBV19 and TRBJ1-2; 9 bases fit TRBD1. This CDR3 is 15 amino acids long. Germline V gene lookup returns CDR1 LNHDA and CDR2 SQIVND (reference sequence). J lost 6 bases, V lost 6 bases, and 11 bases had no gene match. This CDR3 is CASRGTGREIDGYTF. The DNA of the CDR3 is TGTGCCAGTAGGGGGACAGGGCGGGAGATCGATGGCTACACCTTC.

The gene calls are TRBV6-5 and TRBJ1-1, with a possible D match to TRBD1 (5 bases). In germline, CDR1 is MNHEY, CDR2 SVGAGI. Deletions cut 2 bases from V and 4 bases from J, with 8 bases between. The CDR3 extends over 13 amino acids. The CDR3 DNA reads TGTGCCAGCAGTTACGGGACCCTCACTGAAGCTTTCTTT. Protein product: CASSYGTLTEAFF.

V usage is TRBV27 and J usage is TRBJ1-2; D unclear. V was cut by 6 bases and J by 4 bases, with 9 bases left in between. CDR1 MNHEY and CDR2 SMNVEV come from the germline V gene (reference sequence). The CDR3 covers 12 residues. Here the CDR3 reads CASRSGFYGYTF. CDR3 nucleotide sequence: TGTGCCAGCAGGTCCGGCTTCTATGGCTACACCTTC.

This rearrangement joins TRBV5-1 to TRBJ1-1, with D possibly being TRBD1 (5 bases). Per the germline V gene, CDR1 is SGHRS and CDR2 is YFSETQ. Trimming took off 3 bases at V and 1 base at J, with 7 bases between the two ends. This CDR3 has 13 residues. Here the CDR3 reads CASSYGANTEAFF. The CDR3 bases are TGCGCCAGCAGCTACGGGGCGAACACTGAAGCTTTCTTT.

V usage is TRBV18 and J usage is TRBJ1-1; TRBD1 might be the D (5 bases). Trimming left V 8 bases short and J 1 base short, with 11 bases between. CDR3 size: 13 residues. Looked up from germline, CDR1 is KGHSH and CDR2 is LQKENI. The CDR3 reads CASRGLGNTEAFF. CDR3 nucleotides: TGTGCCAGCCGGGGCCTAGGGAACACTGAAGCTTTCTTT.

This chain connects TRBV12-3 or TRBV12-4 to TRBJ2-1, with D hard to call. The CDR3 is made up of 13 amino acids. V was cut by 3 bases and J by 4 bases, with 7 bases left in between. CDR3: CASSFAQYNEQFF. The DNA of the CDR3 is TGTGCCAGCAGTTTCGCCCAGTACAATGAGCAGTTCTTC.

The CDR3 sequence is CASSSPREVSHNEQFF. CDR3 sequence (DNA): TGCGCCAGCAGTTCCCCCCGGGAGGTGAGTCACAATGAGCAGTTCTTC. The chain uses TRBV10-2 and TRBJ2-1; 7 bases fit TRBD2. The V gene's germline CDR1 is WSHSY and CDR2 SAAADI. There are 16 residues in the CDR3. J lost 5 bases, V lost 5 bases, and 12 bases had no gene match.

As regards this clone: Other DNA sequences of this sample code for an identical CDR3. The chain has TRBV6-5 and TRBJ2-1, with 8 nucleotides matching TRBD1. V dropped 3 bases and J dropped 6; count of bases not matched to a gene: 1. CDR1 and CDR2 (germline): MNHEY, SVGAGI. There are 13 residues in the CDR3. CDR3 bases: TGTGCCAGCAGTTATGACAGGGGCAATGAGCAGTTCTTC. As protein: CASSYDRGNEQFF.

This chain uses TRBV3-1 (or the pseudogene TRBV3-2) with TRBJ1-6; D not certain. The germline gives CDR1 LGHDT, CDR2 YNNKEL (reference sequence). This CDR3 region has 14 residues. The V end was cut by 4 bases, the J end by 14 bases, with 18 bases between. CDR3 sequence reads: CASSLGRVGLALHF. DNA of the CDR3: TGTGCCAGCAGCCTGGGCCGTGTGGGATTGGCCCTCCACTTT.

The chain is built from TRBV7-3 and TRBJ2-6, with 7 bases fitting TRBD1. The V segment lost 5 bases and the J segment 3 bases; nucleotides outside the gene matches: 13. Germline lookup yields CDR1 SGHTA and CDR2 FQGTGA. The CDR3 consists of 18 residues. The CDR3 loop is CASSPEQGPGGGANVLTF. The CDR3 bases are TGTGCCAGCAGCCCCGAACAGGGGCCCGGTGGTGGGGCCAACGTCCTGACTTTC.

The genes are TRBV28 and TRBJ2-1; D possibly corresponds to TRBD2 (5 bases). Germline V gene lookup returns CDR1 MDHEN and CDR2 SYDVKM. V lost 5 bases, J lost 3 bases, and 11 bases lay in between. This CDR3 is 14 amino acids long. The CDR3 spells CASSQADLYNEQFF. The CDR3 DNA reads as TGTGCCAGCAGTCAAGCGGACCTCTACAATGAGCAGTTCTTC. The full variable domain, rest sourced from reference TRBV28 and TRBJ2-1, is DVKVTQSSRYLVKRTGEKVFLECVQDMDHENMFWYRQDPGLGLRLIYFSYDVKMKEKGDIPEGYSVSREKKERFSLILESASTNQTSMYLCASSQADLYNEQFFGPGTRLTVL.

This clone has just one count. The chain carries TRBV27 and TRBJ2-1, with D maybe TRBD1 (5 bases). The ends were cut back, 5 bases at V and 3 bases at J, with 14 bases in the middle. The CDR3 sequence is 15 residues long. CDR1 is MNHEY and CDR2 is SMNVEV in the germline V gene (reference sequence). CDR3 bases: TGTGCCAGCAGTGACCAAGGGGCAGGCTACAATGAGCAGTTCTTC. It yields the protein CASSDQGAGYNEQFF.

The genes are TRBV2 and TRBJ1-2; D is undetermined. Germline loops: CDR1 SNHLY, CDR2 FYNNEI. CDR3 size: 12 residues. V was shortened by 1 base and J by 7 bases, with 7 bases between the two germline ends. In nucleotides, the CDR3 is TGTGCCAGCAGTGAAGTTGGGATTGGCTACACCTTC. Protein product: CASSEVGIGYTF. The full variable domain, its missing parts supplied by reference TRBV2 and TRBJ1-2, is EPEVTQTPSHQVTQMGQEVILRCVPISNHLYFYWYRQILGQKVEFLVSFYNNEISEKSEIFDDQFSVERPDGSNFTLKIRSTKLEDSAMYFCASSEVGIGYTFGSGTRLTVV.

The rearrangement joins TRBV4-1 to TRBJ2-6; the D is unclear. Germline lookup yields CDR1 MGHRA and CDR2 YSYEKL. The CDR3 runs 17 residues. V was cut by 1 base and J by 0 bases, with 10 bases left in between. CDR3 amino acids: CASSQVDLDSGANVLTF. CDR3 coding DNA: TGCGCCAGCAGCCAAGTCGACTTGGACTCTGGGGCCAACGTCCTGACTTTC.

The CDR3 loop is CASSHLSRGNTEAFF. CDR3 nucleotides: TGTGCCAGCAGTCACCTTTCGAGGGGGAACACTGAAGCTTTCTTT. This sequence joins TRBV6-6 and TRBJ1-1; D possibly corresponds to TRBD1 (5 bases). The CDR3 has 15 residues. Germline V gene sequence: CDR1 MNHNY, CDR2 SVGAGI (reference sequence). V lost 5 bases and J lost 1, with 14 bases in between.

J is TRBJ1-5 and V is TRBV28, with D hard to call. The germline V and J ends were trimmed by 2 bases and 4 bases, with 9 bases remaining between them. Germline CDR1 reads MDHEN; CDR2 reads SYDVKM. The CDR3 consists of 14 residues. CDR3 protein: CASSLTDPNQPQHF. CDR3 coding DNA: TGTGCCAGCAGTTTAACGGACCCGAATCAGCCCCAGCATTTT.

The CDR3 DNA follows: TGTGCCAGCAGCTTAGGAGGTAGCGGGGGCGTCTATGAGCAGTTCTTC. This codes for CASSLGGSGGVYEQFF. V gene TRBV7-8 combines with J gene TRBJ2-1; the match to TRBD2 covers 9 bases. The germline V gene has CDR1 SGHVS and CDR2 FQNEAQ. The junction had 9 bases not matched to a gene; V was cut back by 1 base and J by 8 bases. The CDR3 has 16 amino acids. Based on the CDR3 plus reference TRBV7-8 and TRBJ2-1, the full variable domain is GAGVSQSPRYKVAKRGQDVALRCDPISGHVSLFWYQQALGQGPEFLTYFQNEAQLDKSGLPSDRFFAERPEGSVSTLKIQRTQQEDSAVYLCASSLGGSGGVYEQFFGPGTRLTVL.

A few counts support this clone. The V and J genes are TRBV7-9 and TRBJ1-5; TRBD1 aligns across 8 bases. Trimming took 4 bases from V and 0 from J; bases not matched to a gene: 5. CDR3 length: 16 residues. Germline CDR1 is SEHNR and CDR2 is FQNEAQ (reference sequence). The CDR3 nucleotides are TGTGCCAGCAGCTCCGTGACAGGGGATAGCAATCAGCCCCAGCATTTT. Its protein is CASSSVTGDSNQPQHF.

The rearrangement links TRBV11-2 to TRBJ1-3; D not resolved. Germline V gives CDR1 SGHAT, CDR2 FQNNGV. V lost 5 bases, J lost 0 bases, and 8 bases lay in between. The CDR3 spans 14 residues. In DNA, the CDR3 is TGTGCCAGCAGCCCCCAGGACTCTGGAAACACCATATATTTT. Encoded protein: CASSPQDSGNTIYF.